The source of this TCR beta chain is a study of T cell responses to AZD1222 COVID-19 vaccine. Background on the study: Pooled in the analysis were second doses at about 4 or about 12 weeks.

The study's findings and limits: Samples come after the peak T cell response, not at day 14. After two AZD1222 doses, spike-specific TCR breadth and depth rose versus day 0. The CD4 TCRs associated with vaccination extended across spike and predominated at 160-218 and 743-854.

This CDR3 spans 15 amino acids. V dropped 2 bases and J dropped 2 bases, with 11 bases sitting between them. Per the germline V gene, CDR1 is SGHRS and CDR2 is YFSETQ. About this clone itself: What it recognizes is unknown.

Sequencing used immunoSEQ multiplex PCR; TCRdb keeps in-frame clones, though not all of them. This table holds 130,000 to 150,000 clones, 70% to 90% found once. The sequences come from peripheral blood, collected on day 0 of AZD1222 vaccination. The J gene is TRBJ2-1, the V gene TRBV5-1; a possible D gene is TRBD2 (6 bases). This clonotype was sampled from an adult in good health. The CDR3 DNA follows: TGCGCCAGCAGCTTTGGTAGCGGTACCTACAATGAGCAGTTCTTC. This sequence encodes CASSFGSGTYNEQFF. Combining the CDR3 with reference TRBV5-1 and TRBJ2-1 gives the whole variable domain KAGVTQTPRYLIKTRGQQVTLSCSPISGHRSVSWYQQTPGQGLQFLFEYFSETQRNKGNFPGRFSGRQFSNSRSEMNVSTLELGDSALYLCASSFGSGTYNEQFFGPGTRLTVL.